These 30 T cell receptor beta chains came from one sample sequenced in a study of HIV-infected patients and healthy controls. All unsorted peripheral T cells were captured because whole blood was used without fractionation. cDNA was made from around 0.5 ug RNA using alpha and beta constant primers. Alpha and beta chain libraries were made separately by chain-specific third strand synthesis with multiplexing indices. TCRdb processed the 5' RACE reads anew with MiXCR; each CDR3 protein has one entry. The table includes approximately 18,000 distinct CDR3 sequences, 8% to 10% detected once. The specimen was blood. These receptors were collected from an adult in good health.

This clonotype was observed at least ten times. V usage is TRBV28 and J usage is TRBJ1-1, with TRBD1 matching 7 bases. Germline CDR1 and CDR2: MDHEN and SYDVKM. There are 14 residues in the CDR3. Trimming at V came to 4 bases and at J to 3 bases, leaving 5 bases not matched to a gene. The CDR3 region is CASSSQGLDTEAFF. The CDR3 coding sequence is TGTGCCAGCAGTTCACAGGGGTTGGACACTGAAGCTTTCTTT.

This clonotype counts as medium-sized. The V call is TRBV11-2, the J call TRBJ2-3; TRBD2 matches 7 bases. This CDR3 comprises 15 residues. Germline V gene lookup returns CDR1 SGHAT and CDR2 FQNNGV. With V trimmed by 5 bases and J by 2 bases, 7 bases remained unmatched. Here the CDR3 DNA reads TGTGCCAGCAGCCTTAGCGGGTCCGACACAGATACGCAGTATTTT. Amino acid sequence: CASSLSGSDTDTQYF.

This clonotype was recorded many times. The chain joins TRBV28 to TRBJ2-1, with D perhaps TRBD2 (6 bases). This CDR3 contains 13 residues. Trimming cost V 3 bases and J 5 bases, with 8 bases left between them. Germline-derived CDR1 and CDR2 are MDHEN and SYDVKM. CDR3: CASSFRRDNEQFF. The CDR3 coding sequence is TGTGCCAGCAGTTTTAGGAGGGACAATGAGCAGTTCTTC.

This clonotype was counted many times. This chain links TRBV6-5 with TRBJ1-2; D is perhaps TRBD1 (6 bases). CDR3 size: 13 residues. The germline V and J ends were trimmed by 5 bases and 6 bases, with 13 bases remaining between them. Germline V gene sequence: CDR1 MNHEY, CDR2 SVGAGI. The CDR3 coding sequence is TGTGCCAGCAGTGCGACAGGCCAAAATGGCTACACCTTC. Translation gives CASSATGQNGYTF.

This clonotype was observed many times. The chain uses TRBV27 and TRBJ1-5; no clear D. The germline V gene encodes CDR1 MNHEY and CDR2 SMNVEV (reference sequence). V shed 6 bases and J shed 9 bases, with 15 bases lying between them. The CDR3 runs to 13 residues. The CDR3 DNA follows: TGTGCCAGCAGACGGATCCCCGGTCGGCCCCAGCATTTT. Translated, it gives CASRRIPGRPQHF.

V and J are TRBV20-1 and TRBJ1-5, with TRBD1 as a possible D gene (5 bases). The CDR3 is 12 residues long. Per germline, CDR1 DFQATT and CDR2 SNEGSKA (reference sequence). This chain's CDR3 is CRRGPGGQPQHF. For the CDR3, the DNA is TGCAGGCGGGGACCCGGCGGGCAGCCCCAGCATTTT.

This clonotype was seen ten or more times. This chain links TRBV28 with TRBJ2-3; perhaps D is TRBD1 or TRBD2 (5 bases each). The CDR3 has 13 amino acids. The V and J ends lost 10 bases and 2 bases respectively, with 13 bases between them. Per the germline V gene, CDR1 is MDHEN and CDR2 is SYDVKM. The CDR3, as DNA: TGTGCCACGAGGGGTGTAGACACAGATACGCAGTATTTT. This gives the protein CATRGVDTDTQYF.

This clonotype has at least ten counts. The rearrangement joins TRBV6-1 to TRBJ1-1; no clear D gene. This CDR3 contains 13 residues. With 4 bases removed from V and 2 bases from J, the gap between germline ends came to 8 bases. Germline-derived CDR1 and CDR2 are MNHNS and SASEGT. The CDR3 nucleotides are TGTGCCAGCAGTGCTTTCGGCAACACTGAAGCTTTCTTT. Its translation is CASSAFGNTEAFF.

This clonotype was found once. The V and J genes are TRBV7-9 and TRBJ2-3; D call uncertain. Germline lookup yields CDR1 SEHNR and CDR2 FQNEAQ (reference sequence). CDR3 length: 15 residues. CDR3 loop: CESSLKEHPTDTQYF. The CDR3 DNA reads TGTGAAAGCAGCTTAAAGGAACACCCCACAGATACGCAGTATTTT.

At least ten counts were recorded for this clonotype. The chain has TRBV29-1 and TRBJ2-2; 9 nucleotides match TRBD1. CDR1 is SQVTM and CDR2 is ANQGSEA in the germline V gene. V lost 7 bases to trimming and J lost 4 bases; unmatched junction nucleotides: 10. This CDR3 is built from 15 residues. CDR3 nucleotides: TGCAGCGCCCTGGACAGGGGAGGAACCACCGGGGAGCTGTTTTTT. Amino acids: CSALDRGGTTGELFF.

The sample holds many counts of this clonotype. This CDR3 is CASSGRGLYRTNTEAFF. The CDR3 DNA sequence: TGCGCCAGCAGCGGGCGGGGATTGTACAGGACGAACACTGAAGCTTTCTTT. V gene TRBV5-1 combines with J gene TRBJ1-1, with D perhaps TRBD1 (5 bases). The CDR3 spans 17 residues. Trimming took 4 bases from V and 1 from J, leaving 20 bases between them. From germline, CDR1 is SGHRS and CDR2 YFSETQ.

This clonotype has ten or more counts. The chain is built from TRBV3-1 and TRBJ2-2, with 12 bases lining up with TRBD2. Germline CDR1 LGHDT, CDR2 YNNKEL (reference sequence). This CDR3 has 17 residues. V lost 4 bases and J lost 3; bases outside the gene matches: 6. The CDR3 sequence is CASSPRTSGIDTGELFF. The CDR3, as DNA: TGTGCCAGCAGCCCTCGGACTAGCGGGATCGACACCGGGGAGCTGTTTTTT.

Ten or more counts support this clonotype. The V and J genes are TRBV5-1 and TRBJ1-1, with 8 positions matching TRBD1. CDR1 is SGHRS, CDR2 YFSETQ, per germline. The CDR3 totals 15 residues. Trimming took 1 base from V and 3 from J; bases not matched to a gene: 5. This chain's CDR3 is CASSLSAGGYTEAFF. The CDR3 nucleotides are TGCGCCAGCAGCTTGTCCGCAGGGGGCTACACTGAAGCTTTCTTT.

The rearrangement links TRBV2 to TRBJ2-5; 13 bases fit TRBD2. V was clipped by 5 bases and J by 4 bases; unmatched bases: 13. This CDR3 is built from 18 residues. Germline CDR1 reads SNHLY; CDR2 reads FYNNEI. The CDR3 spells CASSSTGTSGTKGETQYF. The CDR3 bases are TGTGCCAGCAGTTCAACCGGGACTAGCGGGACCAAAGGAGAGACCCAGTACTTC. Full variable domain (missing parts from reference TRBV2 and TRBJ2-5): EPEVTQTPSHQVTQMGQEVILRCVPISNHLYFYWYRQILGQKVEFLVSFYNNEISEKSEIFDDQFSVERPDGSNFTLKIRSTKLEDSAMYFCASSSTGTSGTKGETQYFGPGTRLLVL.

This clonotype showed up many times. The chain carries TRBV2 and TRBJ1-3; 7 bases are shared with TRBD1. The CDR3 runs 13 residues. The V segment lost 9 bases and the J segment 4 bases; nucleotides outside the gene matches: 6. Germline-derived CDR1 and CDR2 are SNHLY and FYNNEI. The CDR3 DNA follows: TGTGCCAGAGACAGGGTGGAAGGAAACACCATATATTTT. Its translation: CARDRVEGNTIYF. Together with reference TRBV2 and TRBJ1-3, the CDR3 gives the full variable domain: EPEVTQTPSHQVTQMGQEVILRCVPISNHLYFYWYRQILGQKVEFLVSFYNNEISEKSEIFDDQFSVERPDGSNFTLKIRSTKLEDSAMYFCARDRVEGNTIYFGEGSWLTVV.

The sample holds many counts of this clonotype. This rearrangement joins TRBV20-1 to TRBJ2-5, with a possible D match to TRBD2 (5 bases). CDR3 length equals 13 residues. Germline CDR1 and CDR2: DFQATT and SNEGSKA (reference sequence). The ends were cut back, 2 bases at V and 5 bases at J, with 12 bases in the middle. CDR3 DNA sequence: TGCAGTGCTAGACCCAATCCGGGGGAGACCCAGTACTTC. As protein: CSARPNPGETQYF.

This clonotype was detected many times. V usage is TRBV3-1 and J usage is TRBJ2-2; D is ambiguous. Germline V gives CDR1 LGHDT, CDR2 YNNKEL (reference sequence). CDR3 length: 16 amino acids. The V gene lost 2 bases and the J gene lost 5 bases, with 15 bases spanning the gap. Written as DNA, the CDR3 is TGTGCCAGCAGCCAACCGAAAATGGGGAAGACCGGGGAGCTGTTTTTT. Protein product: CASSQPKMGKTGELFF.

This clonotype was observed many times. The chain employs TRBV12-3 or TRBV12-4 and TRBJ1-5; the D gene is possibly TRBD1 (6 bases). The CDR3 length is 17 residues. The V and J ends lost 2 bases and 6 bases respectively, with 20 bases between them. The CDR3 reads CASSLTGTRSSSQPQHF. The DNA of the CDR3 is TGTGCCAGCAGTTTAACAGGGACGAGATCCTCGAGTCAGCCCCAGCATTTT.

The sample holds many counts of this clonotype. The chain uses TRBV7-2 and TRBJ2-1; 14 positions match TRBD2. This CDR3 comprises 19 residues. Per the germline V gene, CDR1 is SGHTA and CDR2 is FQGNSA. V trimming: 5 bases; J trimming: 4 bases; junction bases outside the gene matches: 13. The CDR3 DNA sequence: TGTGCCAGCAGCCTGCACGGACTAGCGGGGGGAATATTATACAATGAGCAGTTCTTC. Translating gives CASSLHGLAGGILYNEQFF.

This clonotype was detected many times. CDR3 DNA: TGTGCCAGCAGGGGGACGTACAATGAGCAGTTCTTC. Translated: CASRGTYNEQFF. The chain combines TRBV28 with TRBJ2-1, with D perhaps given as TRBD1 or TRBD2 (5 bases each). CDR3 length: 12 residues. V lost 6 bases, J lost 4 bases, and 7 bases lay in between. Germline V gene data show CDR1 as MDHEN and CDR2 as SYDVKM.

This clonotype has at least ten counts. The chain is built from TRBV4-3 and TRBJ1-4, with 9 bases that match TRBD1. The J segment lost 7 bases and the V segment lost 4 bases, leaving 13 bases of the junction unmatched. Per germline, CDR1 LGHNA and CDR2 YSLEER. The CDR3 runs to 17 residues. CDR3 residues: CASSPFLVGQGIEKLFF. CDR3 in DNA: TGCGCCAGCAGCCCATTTCTTGTGGGACAGGGAATTGAAAAACTGTTTTTT.

By share of the sample, this clonotype is medium-sized (0.01 to 0.1%). This chain uses TRBV7-3 with TRBJ2-6; 8 nucleotides agree with TRBD1. CDR3 length: 17 amino acids. Losses at the gene ends were 2 bases for V and 2 bases for J; bases not matched to a gene: 5. The V gene's germline CDR1 is SGHTA and CDR2 FQGTGA. CDR3 DNA: TGTGCCAGCAGCTTAGCGACACAGGGGGCTGGGGCCAACGTCCTGACTTTC. It translates to CASSLATQGAGANVLTF.

This chain connects TRBV7-2 to TRBJ2-6; the D is unclear. The CDR3 spans 17 residues. The V end was cut by 5 bases, the J end by 2 bases, with 16 bases between. Germline CDR1 reads SGHTA; CDR2 reads FQGNSA. CDR3: CASSLTSRTTGANVLTF. The CDR3 region has the DNA TGTGCCAGCAGCCTCACCTCCCGGACGACTGGGGCCAACGTCCTGACTTTC.

This clonotype has more than one count but fewer than ten. The chain employs TRBV6-5 and TRBJ2-7; 8 bases align to TRBD1. The ends lost 2 bases at V and 2 bases at J; junction bases unmatched: 5. The CDR3 loop spans 15 amino acids. Germline V CDR1 and CDR2: MNHEY, SVGAGI. This chain's CDR3 is CASSYQQGDAYEQYF. For the CDR3, the DNA is TGTGCCAGCAGTTACCAACAGGGGGATGCCTACGAGCAGTACTTC.

This chain joins TRBV7-9 and TRBJ2-1; D is perhaps TRBD1 (7 bases). Germline assignment: CDR1 SEHNR and CDR2 FQNEAQ (reference sequence). The CDR3 is made up of 16 amino acids. Trimming took 8 bases from V and 3 from J, leaving 20 bases between them. The CDR3 sequence is CASGGQGGPLYNEQFF. CDR3 coding DNA: TGTGCCAGCGGGGGGCAGGGGGGCCCCCTCTACAATGAGCAGTTCTTC.

The sample holds a few counts of this clonotype. This chain uses TRBV10-3 with TRBJ2-5; 8 nucleotides line up with TRBD1. Germline trimming cut 3 bases from V and 4 bases from J; bases unmatched to any gene: 7. The CDR3 is 15 residues long. Germline V gene lookup returns CDR1 ENHRY and CDR2 SYGVKD. Here the CDR3 DNA reads TGTGCCATCAGTGAACCGGACAGGGCACGAGAGACCCAGTACTTC. It specifies CAISEPDRARETQYF.

This clonotype is medium-sized (0.01 to 0.1%) in the sample. The chain is built from TRBV4-2 and TRBJ1-5, with D hard to call. Germline V gene sequence: CDR1 LGHNA, CDR2 YNFKEQ. The CDR3 is 17 amino acids. The V and J ends lost 0 bases and 2 bases respectively, with 14 bases between them. CDR3 amino acids: CASSQDGEVYGNQPQHF. The DNA for the CDR3 is TGTGCCAGCAGCCAAGACGGCGAGGTCTATGGCAATCAGCCCCAGCATTTT.

This clonotype appeared many times. This chain joins TRBV30 and TRBJ2-3; a possible D gene is TRBD1 (6 bases). Deletions cut 4 bases from V and 1 base from J, with 15 bases between. CDR3 length: 15 amino acids. Germline-derived CDR1 and CDR2 are GTSNPN and SVGIG (reference sequence). In nucleotides, the CDR3 is TGTGCCTGGACGGGCAGGGGAGTCCGCACAGATACGCAGTATTTT. As protein: CAWTGRGVRTDTQYF.

This clonotype showed up just a few times. The chain couples TRBV3-1 to TRBJ1-1, with D hard to call. Trimming took off 1 base at V and 1 base at J, with 16 bases between the two ends. The CDR3 is made up of 17 amino acids. From germline, CDR1 is LGHDT and CDR2 YNNKEL (reference sequence). CDR3 sequence: CASSQVAFSWENTEAFF. The CDR3 DNA follows: TGTGCCAGCAGCCAAGTGGCCTTTTCGTGGGAGAACACTGAAGCTTTCTTT.

This clonotype was seen at least ten times. This rearrangement joins TRBV6-2 or TRBV6-3 to TRBJ1-1; D remains unclear. Trimming took off 5 bases at V and 5 bases at J, with 15 bases between the two ends. This CDR3 spans 14 amino acids. Germline CDR1 reads MNHEY; CDR2 reads SVGEGT. The CDR3 region is CASSLGTAATEAFF. CDR3 in DNA: TGTGCCAGCAGTCTGGGCACGGCGGCGACTGAAGCTTTCTTT.